The 10 T cell receptor beta chains presented below share a single source sample, sequenced in a study of cytomegalovirus exposure and HLA in healthy donors. The PCR used 60 Vbeta and 13 Jbeta primers. Profiled with immunoSEQ multiplex PCR; TCRdb holds only in-frame clones, not every one. Here the sample spans fewer than 70,000 clones, 83% being singletons. The sequencing sample was made of PBMCs. The source is a human donor in good health.

V usage is TRBV5-6 and J usage is TRBJ2-4; 10 nucleotides agree with TRBD1. Germline loops: CDR1 SGHDT, CDR2 YYEEEE. Unmatched junction bases numbered 6, after V lost 0 bases and J lost 9 bases. This CDR3 has 15 amino acids. This chain's CDR3 is CASSLEGQGSIIQYF. The CDR3 DNA is TGTGCCAGCAGCTTGGAGGGACAGGGGTCTATCATTCAGTACTTC. The variable domain in full, with the rest retrieved from reference TRBV5-6 and TRBJ2-4, is DAGVTQSPTHLIKTRGQQVTLRCSPKSGHDTVSWYQQALGQGPQFIFQYYEEEERQRGNFPDRFSGHQFPNYSSELNVNALLLGDSALYLCASSLEGQGSIIQYFGAGTRLSVL.

This chain links TRBV4-2 with TRBJ1-5; D is ambiguous. The CDR3 totals 16 residues. V shed 2 bases and J shed 2 bases, with 13 bases lying between them. CDR1 and CDR2 (germline): LGHNA, YNFKEQ. In DNA form, the CDR3 reads TGTGCCAGCAGCCAAATCGAGGGAGGTGGCAATCAGCCCCAGCATTTT. As protein: CASSQIEGGGNQPQHF.

The chain couples TRBV10-1 to TRBJ2-7, with 10 positions matching TRBD1. Germline loops: CDR1 WNHNN, CDR2 SYGVQD (reference sequence). With 0 bases clipped from V and 2 bases from J, the junction kept 1 base outside the gene matches. This CDR3 has 15 residues. In DNA, the CDR3 is TGCGCCAGCAGTGAGTCGGGGACAGGGGCCTACGAGCAGTACTTC. Its protein is CASSESGTGAYEQYF.

The rearrangement links TRBV30 to TRBJ1-1; D is possibly TRBD1 (5 bases). Looked up from germline, CDR1 is GTSNPN and CDR2 is SVGIG (reference sequence). This CDR3 has 11 residues. V shed 5 bases and J shed 5 bases, with 9 bases lying between them. The CDR3: CAWGRGTEAFF. The CDR3 coding sequence is TGTGCCTGGGGCCGGGGGACTGAAGCTTTCTTT.

V and J are TRBV20-1 and TRBJ2-3; tentatively, D is TRBD2 (6 bases). Germline CDR1 DFQATT, CDR2 SNEGSKA (reference sequence). The CDR3 consists of 11 residues. In DNA form, the CDR3 reads TGCACGGGCGGGAACTCAGATACGCAGTATTTT. Translation: CTGGNSDTQYF.

The sample holds one count of this clone. The chain recombines TRBV14 with TRBJ1-2; 7 nucleotides line up with TRBD1. CDR3 length: 16 amino acids. V gave up 2 bases and J gave up 5 bases; unmatched junction bases: 11. Germline V gene lookup returns CDR1 SGHDN and CDR2 FVKESK. CDR3 sequence reads: CASSQNRGRGVYGYTF. In DNA, the CDR3 is TGTGCCAGCAGCCAAAACAGGGGAAGAGGGGTTTATGGCTACACCTTC.

The table lists this clone with a few counts. V and J are TRBV5-1 and TRBJ1-1; a weak D match, TRBD1 (5 bases). Trimming removed 3 bases at V and 5 bases at J, with 8 bases between. The CDR3 totals 12 residues. Germline V gives CDR1 SGHRS, CDR2 YFSETQ. This CDR3 reads CASSWQGTEAFF. The CDR3 DNA follows: TGCGCCAGCAGCTGGCAGGGTACTGAAGCTTTCTTT. Filled out from reference TRBV5-1 and TRBJ1-1, the complete variable domain reads KAGVTQTPRYLIKTRGQQVTLSCSPISGHRSVSWYQQTPGQGLQFLFEYFSETQRNKGNFPGRFSGRQFSNSRSEMNVSTLELGDSALYLCASSWQGTEAFFGQGTRLTVV.

This clone occurred a few times. The chain recombines TRBV15 with TRBJ1-4; 7 nucleotides line up with TRBD1. CDR1 and CDR2 from the germline V gene are LNHNV and YYDKDF (reference sequence). This CDR3 region has 12 residues. V gave up 4 bases and J gave up 7 bases; unmatched junction bases: 0. CDR3: CATSKGAEKLFF. The CDR3 coding sequence is TGTGCCACCAGCAAGGGGGCTGAAAAACTGTTTTTT.

This chain uses TRBV11-2 with TRBJ2-1; D is perhaps TRBD2 (5 bases). V lost 0 bases and J lost 0, with 12 bases in between. The CDR3 consists of 17 residues. Germline-derived CDR1 and CDR2 are SGHAT and FQNNGV. CDR3 loop: CASSLDPSEGSYNEQFF. CDR3 nucleotide sequence: TGTGCCAGCAGCTTAGATCCTAGTGAGGGCTCCTACAATGAGCAGTTCTTC. The whole variable domain, remainder taken from reference TRBV11-2 and TRBJ2-1, is EAGVAQSPRYKIIEKRQSVAFWCNPISGHATLYWYQQILGQGPKLLIQFQNNGVVDDSQLPKDRFSAERLKGVDSTLKIQPAKLEDSAVYLCASSLDPSEGSYNEQFFGPGTRLTVL.

The CDR3, as DNA: TGTGCCAGCAGCAACCGACTAGCGGGGGGGCTGGAGACCCAGTACTTC. Protein sequence: CASSNRLAGGLETQYF. The chain couples TRBV7-2 to TRBJ2-5, with 14 bases aligning to TRBD2. J was trimmed by 5 bases and V by 5 bases; bases with no gene match: 7. Germline CDR1 SGHTA, CDR2 FQGNSA. The CDR3 totals 16 residues.